The 17 T cell receptor beta chains below were found in one sample sequenced in a study of shared clonotypes between healthy human individuals (TCRdb year 2020). Receptors were amplified or captured by the immunoSEQ multiplex PCR assay. Here the immuneACCESS table is served through TCRdb, limited to in-frame sequences with V and J called. Missing clones are a known gap in these copies; in checked studies unresolved V genes cover under half, and the rest lacks a known reason. This sample holds millions of clones; 90% to 95% were observed only once. 0.13% of the sample lies in the top ten. The sequencing sample was made of naive CD4+ T cells sorted from blood. Read against the paper, the sample's cell subset or site label means: CD45RA+ positively selected. The origin of the receptors is a young man in good health.

CDR3 in amino acids: CASSQQTREGDMEQYF. The CDR3 region has the DNA TGCGCCAGCAGTCAACAAACCAGGGAGGGGGATATGGAGCAGTACTTC. The chain is built from TRBV23-1 and TRBJ2-7; D is possibly TRBD2 (7 bases). TRBV23-1 is designated an ORF whose function remains uncertain. CDR3 length: 16 amino acids. Trimming took off 2 bases at V and 7 bases at J, with 21 bases between the two ends.

J is TRBJ2-1 and V is TRBV2; D perhaps matches TRBD2 (6 bases). V lost 2 bases to trimming and J lost 9 bases, with 17 bases between them. Germline lookup yields CDR1 SNHLY and CDR2 FYNNEI. The CDR3 length is 15 residues. CDR3 amino acids: CASSELAAGIGEQFF. Here the CDR3 DNA reads TGTGCCAGCAGTGAATTAGCTGCGGGAATCGGTGAGCAGTTCTTC. The variable domain in full, with the rest retrieved from reference TRBV2 and TRBJ2-1, is EPEVTQTPSHQVTQMGQEVILRCVPISNHLYFYWYRQILGQKVEFLVSFYNNEISEKSEIFDDQFSVERPDGSNFTLKIRSTKLEDSAMYFCASSELAAGIGEQFFGPGTRLTVL.

The chain is built from TRBV6-1 and TRBJ2-2; the match to TRBD1 covers 8 bases. Germline V lookup: CDR1 MNHNS, CDR2 SASEGT. Unmatched junction bases numbered 11, after V lost 4 bases and J lost 4 bases. The CDR3 totals 17 residues. CDR3 region: CASSAPDRGRFTGELFF. The CDR3 coding sequence is TGTGCCAGCAGTGCACCTGACAGGGGACGATTCACCGGGGAGCTGTTTTTT.

The chain employs TRBV5-1 and TRBJ1-5, with TRBD1 matching 7 bases. Germline V gene sequence: CDR1 SGHRS, CDR2 YFSETQ. The V segment lost 0 bases and the J segment 4 bases; nucleotides outside the gene matches: 7. This CDR3 is built from 16 residues. This CDR3 is CASSLEGDSINQPQHF. For the CDR3, the DNA is TGCGCCAGCAGCTTGGAGGGGGACAGCATTAATCAGCCCCAGCATTTT.

This chain joins TRBV7-2 and TRBJ2-7; perhaps TRBD2 as D (5 bases). Trimming shortened V by 4 bases and J by 0 bases, and 19 bases separated the two germline ends. The CDR3 is 17 amino acids. In germline, CDR1 is SGHTA, CDR2 FQGNSA. The CDR3 DNA is TGTGCCAGCAGCTCTGGACTGTACTCTTGGAGCTCCTACGAGCAGTACTTC. It is translated as CASSSGLYSWSSYEQYF. The whole variable domain, remainder taken from reference TRBV7-2 and TRBJ2-7, is GAGVSQSPSNKVTEKGKDVELRCDPISGHTALYWYRQSLGQGLEFLIYFQGNSAPDKSGLPSDRFSAERTGGSVSTLTIQRTQQEDSAVYLCASSSGLYSWSSYEQYFGPGTRLTVT.

The genes are TRBV10-1 and TRBJ1-1, with a possible D match to TRBD1 (6 bases). This CDR3 spans 14 amino acids. In germline, CDR1 is WNHNN, CDR2 SYGVQD (reference sequence). Trimming took 5 bases from V and 6 from J, leaving 16 bases between them. CDR3 nucleotide sequence: TGCGCCAGCAGTTCGACAGGCTTTCGGGCTGAAGCTTTCTTT. Translation: CASSSTGFRAEAFF.

This rearrangement joins TRBV19 to TRBJ2-6; D uncertain. This CDR3 is built from 15 residues. From germline, CDR1 is LNHDA and CDR2 SQIVND (reference sequence). The ends were cut back, 2 bases at V and 14 bases at J, with 19 bases in the middle. The CDR3 DNA sequence: TGTGCCAGTAGTATAACTCCCAGGCAGAGTCCCATCCTGACTTTC. Protein sequence: CASSITPRQSPILTF.

The chain uses TRBV10-3 and TRBJ1-6; D gene unclear. The CDR3 has 15 residues. Germline-derived CDR1 and CDR2 are ENHRY and SYGVKD. The V gene lost 6 bases and the J gene lost 1 base, with 10 bases spanning the gap. CDR3 protein: CAISPGRSYNSPLHF. CDR3 coding DNA: TGTGCCATCAGCCCCGGAAGGTCCTATAATTCACCCCTCCACTTT.

The DNA for the CDR3 is TGTGCCAGCAGTTTATGGGGGACAGCCCCCTACAATGAGCAGTTCTTC. Translating gives CASSLWGTAPYNEQFF. V and J are TRBV27 and TRBJ2-1, with 7 bases matching TRBD1. Per the germline V gene, CDR1 is MNHEY and CDR2 is SMNVEV (reference sequence). The CDR3 runs to 16 residues. J lost 2 bases, V lost 1 base, and 5 bases had no gene match.

V usage is TRBV28 and J usage is TRBJ2-3, with TRBD2 matching over 7 bases. The CDR3 spans 18 residues. The germline CDR1 and CDR2 sequences are MDHEN and SYDVKM. With V trimmed by 3 bases and J by 5 bases, 17 bases remained unmatched. CDR3 DNA sequence: TGTGCCAGCAGTTTGCTGGGGCTGGGGGGGATCAGCGGAGATACGCAGTATTTT. Its translation is CASSLLGLGGISGDTQYF.

The J gene is TRBJ2-7, the V gene TRBV5-6, with unresolved D. There are 13 residues in the CDR3. Germline CDR1 is SGHDT and CDR2 is YYEEEE. Trimming removed 0 bases from V and 4 bases from J, with 8 bases in between. Here the CDR3 DNA reads TGTGCCAGCAGCTTGGCCCTGTTTTACGAGCAGTACTTC. Translated, it gives CASSLALFYEQYF.

The count of this clone is one. The chain carries TRBV6-5 and TRBJ2-7; TRBD1 or TRBD2 may be the D gene (6 bases each). This CDR3 is 16 amino acids long. Germline CDR1 reads MNHEY; CDR2 reads SVGAGI. Trimming removed 2 bases at V and 3 bases at J, with 17 bases between. CDR3 coding DNA: TGTGCCAGCAGTTACCGCGGCAGGGGAGGATTCTACGAGCAGTACTTC. This codes for CASSYRGRGGFYEQYF.

The chain is built from TRBV6-6 and TRBJ2-7, with D unresolved. Trimming pared 6 bases from V and 2 bases from J, leaving 8 bases between. The CDR3 loop spans 12 amino acids. In germline, CDR1 is MNHNY, CDR2 SVGAGI (reference sequence). CDR3 in amino acids: CASSPATYEQYF. The CDR3 coding sequence is TGTGCCAGCAGCCCGGCGACCTACGAGCAGTACTTC.

The rearrangement uses TRBV27 and TRBJ1-5; D may be TRBD1 (6 bases). Trimming took 3 bases from V and 5 from J, leaving 8 bases between them. The germline V gene encodes CDR1 MNHEY and CDR2 SMNVEV (reference sequence). This CDR3 is built from 13 residues. The CDR3 DNA reads as TGTGCCAGCAGTTTCCACAGGGATCAGCCCCAGCATTTT. This gives the protein CASSFHRDQPQHF.

This chain links TRBV5-1 with TRBJ1-1; TRBD1 agrees at 8 bases. Germline V gene lookup returns CDR1 SGHRS and CDR2 YFSETQ. This CDR3 has 14 residues. Trimming cost V 4 bases and J 8 bases; bases outside gene matches: 10. CDR3 residues: CASSVGDRQGEAFF. The CDR3 DNA sequence: TGCGCCAGCAGCGTGGGCGATCGACAGGGGGAAGCTTTCTTT.

The J gene is TRBJ2-4, the V gene TRBV19; a possible D gene is TRBD2 (6 bases). Per the germline V gene, CDR1 is LNHDA and CDR2 is SQIVND (reference sequence). Trimming shortened V by 6 bases and J by 8 bases, and 14 bases separated the two germline ends. The CDR3 extends over 13 amino acids. The CDR3 DNA follows: TGTGCCAGTAGCCTTGCAGGCGGGGACATTCAGTACTTC. It specifies CASSLAGGDIQYF.

The CDR3 nucleotides read TGTGCCAGTGGCTTGTTCGGGCCCTACGAGCAGTACTTC. Translated: CASGLFGPYEQYF. V gene TRBV6-5 combines with J gene TRBJ2-7; D unclear. Trimming pared 9 bases from V and 2 bases from J, leaving 14 bases between. Germline V CDR1 and CDR2: MNHEY, SVGAGI. The CDR3 loop spans 13 amino acids.